Shown below are 20 T cell receptor beta chains from a single sample sequenced in a study of regulatory T cells in long-lasting Graves disease. Arm-PCR with iRepertoire HTBI primers amplified the CDR3 regions for these TCR beta libraries. TCRdb independently ran MiXCR on the multiplex PCR reads; one entry per CDR3 protein. Of 430,000 or so distinct CDR3 sequences listed, about 21% are singletons. Time point: persistent/refractory GD, antithyroid drugs over 5 years with positive TRAb. The authors made the TCR library using RNA they extracted from PBMCs. This material consisted of peripheral blood mononuclear cells (PBMCs), taken when the disease was refractory, from a patient treated with antithyroid drugs. The receptors were gathered from a female donor with Graves disease.

The table lists this clonotype with many counts. J is TRBJ1-1 and V is TRBV28; 7 nucleotides line up with TRBD1. The CDR3 has 16 residues. Per germline, CDR1 MDHEN and CDR2 SYDVKM. The V gene end was trimmed by 6 bases and the J gene end by 0 bases; junction bases not matched to a gene: 10. CDR3 residues: CASSPGGTKMNTEAFF. DNA of the CDR3: TGTGCCAGCAGCCCAGGGGGGACAAAGATGAACACTGAAGCTTTCTTT. The full variable domain, its missing parts supplied by reference TRBV28 and TRBJ1-1, is DVKVTQSSRYLVKRTGEKVFLECVQDMDHENMFWYRQDPGLGLRLIYFSYDVKMKEKGDIPEGYSVSREKKERFSLILESASTNQTSMYLCASSPGGTKMNTEAFFGQGTRLTVV.

This sequence joins TRBV15 and TRBJ2-3; 9 nucleotides agree with TRBD2. This CDR3 has 16 amino acids. V shed 5 bases and J 0 bases; nucleotides not matched to a gene: 6. In germline, CDR1 is LNHNV, CDR2 YYDKDF (reference sequence). CDR3 loop: CATSRRLAASTDTQYF. The CDR3 DNA reads TGTGCCACCAGCCGGAGACTAGCGGCAAGCACAGATACGCAGTATTTT. Combining the CDR3 with reference TRBV15 and TRBJ2-3 gives the whole variable domain DAMVIQNPRYQVTQFGKPVTLSCSQTLNHNVMYWYQQKSSQAPKLLFHYYDKDFNNEADTPDNFQSRRPNTSFCFLDIRSPGLGDTAMYLCATSRRLAASTDTQYFGPGTRLTVL.

This chain uses TRBV19 with TRBJ1-1; no clear D. In germline, CDR1 is LNHDA, CDR2 SQIVND (reference sequence). V was shortened by 7 bases and J by 0 bases, with 9 bases between the two germline ends. The CDR3 sequence is 13 residues long. The CDR3 reads CASTFGLNTEAFF. Here the CDR3 DNA reads TGTGCCAGTACTTTTGGGTTGAACACTGAAGCTTTCTTT.

This clonotype was found many times. This rearrangement joins TRBV2 to TRBJ2-5; 7 bases line up with TRBD1. V was pared by 5 bases and J by 1 base, with 7 bases of the junction left unmatched. Germline V gene sequence: CDR1 SNHLY, CDR2 FYNNEI. The CDR3 loop spans 15 amino acids. The CDR3 DNA sequence: TGTGCCAGCAGTCGGGGCGACAGGGCCCAAGAGACCCAGTACTTC. Translated, it gives CASSRGDRAQETQYF.

V gene TRBV27 combines with J gene TRBJ2-3; D is possibly TRBD1 (5 bases). The V gene lost 5 bases and the J gene lost 6 bases, with 24 bases spanning the gap. Germline CDR1 MNHEY, CDR2 SMNVEV (reference sequence). This CDR3 is built from 17 residues. This chain's CDR3 is CASSRQLGDLDLDTQYF. In DNA, the CDR3 is TGTGCCAGCAGTCGACAGCTCGGAGACCTGGACCTGGATACGCAGTATTTT.

The chain recombines TRBV19 with TRBJ2-1, with 10 bases that match TRBD2. Trimming took 7 bases from V and 6 from J; bases not matched to a gene: 6. CDR3 length: 14 amino acids. Germline values: CDR1 LNHDA, CDR2 SQIVND (reference sequence). DNA for the CDR3: TGTGCCAGTACCCCTAGCGGGAGTTTCAATGAGCAGTTCTTC. Its translation is CASTPSGSFNEQFF.

There are a few counts of this clonotype. The chain couples TRBV20-1 to TRBJ2-5; possible D gene TRBD1, 5 bases. Germline CDR1 and CDR2: DFQATT and SNEGSKA (reference sequence). This CDR3 has 13 residues. V was pared by 4 bases and J by 3 bases, with 12 bases between. The CDR3 sequence is CSAMSRTKETQYF. DNA for the CDR3: TGCAGTGCTATGTCCAGGACAAAAGAGACCCAGTACTTC.

The rearrangement uses TRBV7-2 and TRBJ2-3; TRBD2 is a possible D gene (6 bases). Germline V gene sequence: CDR1 SGHTA, CDR2 FQGNSA. This CDR3 comprises 14 residues. CDR3 loop: CAELAAPSTDTQYF. CDR3 nucleotide sequence: TGTGCAGAACTAGCAGCCCCTTCCACAGATACGCAGTATTTT. The full variable domain, with the rest looked up from reference TRBV7-2 and TRBJ2-3, is GAGVSQSPSNKVTEKGKDVELRCDPISGHTALYWYRQSLGQGLEFLIYFQGNSAPDKSGLPSDRFSAERTGGSVSTLTIQRTQQEDSAVYLCAELAAPSTDTQYFGPGTRLTVL.

This clonotype was recorded many times. The chain combines TRBV6-1 with TRBJ2-5; possibly TRBD1 or TRBD2 for D (5 bases each). In germline, CDR1 is MNHNS, CDR2 SASEGT. V was trimmed by 7 bases and J by 0 bases, leaving 9 bases between them. CDR3 length: 13 amino acids. The CDR3 here is CASTGAYQETQYF. DNA for the CDR3: TGTGCCAGCACCGGGGCCTACCAAGAGACCCAGTACTTC.

This clonotype was seen a few times. The chain employs TRBV28 and TRBJ2-1, with a weak D call TRBD1 (7 bases). Germline V gives CDR1 MDHEN, CDR2 SYDVKM. The CDR3 loop spans 16 amino acids. The V gene lost 7 bases and the J gene lost 0 bases, with 16 bases spanning the gap. CDR3 sequence: CASIVAGGSSYNEQFF. DNA of the CDR3: TGTGCCAGCATAGTGGCAGGGGGGAGCTCCTACAATGAGCAGTTCTTC.

This clonotype showed up many times. This chain links TRBV11-2 with TRBJ2-7; 10 bases match TRBD2. This CDR3 contains 15 residues. After removal of 4 bases from V and 3 bases from J, the junction contained 6 bases not matched to a gene. Germline V gene lookup returns CDR1 SGHAT and CDR2 FQNNGV. In nucleotides, the CDR3 is TGTGCCAGCAGCTCTTGGACTAGCGGCAGCTACGAGCAGTACTTC. Translating gives CASSSWTSGSYEQYF.

The rearrangement links TRBV29-1 to TRBJ1-2; 10 bases map to TRBD1. The CDR3 covers 20 residues. V shed 2 bases, J shed 0 bases, and the junction held 18 bases outside the gene matches. Looked up from germline, CDR1 is SQVTM and CDR2 is ANQGSEA. Here the CDR3 reads CSVEYLRDRGFFEANYGYTF. The CDR3 coding sequence is TGCAGCGTTGAATACCTTCGGGACAGGGGTTTCTTTGAAGCTAACTATGGCTACACCTTC. The full variable domain, rest sourced from reference TRBV29-1 and TRBJ1-2, is SAVISQKPSRDICQRGTSLTIQCQVDSQVTMMFWYRQQPGQSLTLIATANQGSEATYESGFVIDKFPISRPNLTFSTLTVSNMSPEDSSIYLCSVEYLRDRGFFEANYGYTFGSGTRLTVV.

Notes on this clonotype: A read error may explain this, as a much larger clone is one base away. The chain has TRBV6-1 and TRBJ1-2; unclear D gene. V dropped 6 bases and J dropped 4 bases, with 15 bases sitting between them. CDR1 is MNHNS, CDR2 SASEGT, per germline. The CDR3 sequence is 14 residues long. This CDR3 is CASRRCEGTYGYTF. In nucleotides, the CDR3 is TGTGCCAGCAGGAGGTGTGAAGGAACCTATGGCTACACCTTC.

The chain has TRBV7-3 and TRBJ2-1; D possibly corresponds to TRBD2 (5 bases). CDR3 length: 15 residues. V was shortened by 5 bases and J by 0 bases, with 11 bases between the two germline ends. CDR1 is SGHTA and CDR2 is FQGTGA in the germline V gene. CDR3 sequence: CASSPLASSYNEQFF. CDR3 nucleotides: TGTGCCAGCAGCCCTCTAGCCAGCTCCTACAATGAGCAGTTCTTC.

The chain couples TRBV10-3 to TRBJ1-3, with D possibly being TRBD1 (5 bases). The germline gives CDR1 ENHRY, CDR2 SYGVKD. Trimming cost V 5 bases and J 4 bases, with 12 bases left between them. The CDR3 has 14 amino acids. CDR3: CAISWDSRGNTIYF. CDR3 nucleotide sequence: TGTGCCATCAGTTGGGACTCGCGGGGAAACACCATATATTTT.

The V and J genes are TRBV20-1 and TRBJ2-7, with D perhaps TRBD1 or TRBD2 (6 bases each). V lost 4 bases and J lost 3, with 16 bases in between. CDR3 length: 14 amino acids. Germline V CDR1 and CDR2: DFQATT, SNEGSKA (reference sequence). The CDR3 sequence is CSAMKGGWLYEQYF. The CDR3, as DNA: TGCAGTGCTATGAAAGGGGGGTGGCTCTACGAGCAGTACTTC.

In its sample, this clonotype was seen many times. The chain joins TRBV7-9 to TRBJ1-1; weak D call: TRBD1 (5 bases). V was shortened by 4 bases and J by 3 bases, with 9 bases between the two germline ends. CDR3 length: 13 amino acids. In germline, CDR1 is SEHNR, CDR2 FQNEAQ (reference sequence). CDR3 bases: TGTGCCAGCAGCTCAGGGCGCGACACTGAAGCTTTCTTT. It yields the protein CASSSGRDTEAFF.

The chain joins TRBV20-1 to TRBJ2-7; 11 positions agree with TRBD2. With 4 bases clipped from V and 5 bases from J, the junction kept 13 bases outside the gene matches. CDR3 length: 16 amino acids. The germline gives CDR1 DFQATT, CDR2 SNEGSKA (reference sequence). CDR3 sequence reads: CSAKLAGVGVENEQYF. The CDR3 DNA sequence: TGCAGTGCTAAACTAGCGGGAGTAGGAGTTGAAAACGAGCAGTACTTC.

A few counts support this clonotype. The chain employs TRBV5-6 and TRBJ2-4; TRBD2 agrees at 14 bases. The CDR3 is 17 residues long. Germline lookup yields CDR1 SGHDT and CDR2 YYEEEE. With V trimmed by 4 bases and J by 3 bases, 6 bases remained unmatched. The CDR3 sequence: CASSGTSGRGDKNIQYF. The CDR3 bases are TGTGCCAGCAGCGGGACTAGCGGGAGAGGCGACAAAAACATTCAGTACTTC.

Comments on this clonotype: A clone one base away is much larger, so this may be a read error. The gene calls are TRBV6-5 and TRBJ2-5; no reliable D call. CDR3 length: 14 residues. V was clipped by 4 bases and J by 1 base, with 10 bases between them. Germline V CDR1 and CDR2: MNHEY, SVGAGI. CDR3 sequence (DNA): TGTGCCAGCAGTTTTGATGGCATCCAAGAGACCCAGTACTTC. It is translated as CASSFDGIQETQYF.